This record covers a single T cell receptor (beta chain). Using around 15 ng of total RNA, TCR libraries were made with the QIAseq Immune Repertoire TCR panel. TCRdb re-called the reads through MiXCR, storing one row per CDR3 protein. The sample shows over 150 distinct CDR3 sequences, under 25% of them seen only once. The sample is drawn from a study of circulating CD8 cells and anti-PD-1 response in melanoma. The CDR3 has 15 amino acids. Germline V gives CDR1 MDHEN, CDR2 SYDVKM. Germline trimming cut 3 bases from V and 3 bases from J; bases unmatched to any gene: 5. Four subsets defined by PD-1 and/or TIGIT were sorted from live CD3+CD8+TCRalphabeta+ cells.

The specimen comprised CD8+ T cells from PBMCs, sampled at baseline or after one month of anti-PD-1 therapy (not recorded which). The gene calls are TRBV28 and TRBJ1-1; 9 bases line up with TRBD1. This clonotype was obtained from a human donor with melanoma. The CDR3 sequence: CASSFTDRGDTEAFF. The CDR3 DNA is TGTGCCAGCAGTTTTACGGACAGGGGTGACACTGAAGCTTTCTTT. Full variable domain (missing parts from reference TRBV28 and TRBJ1-1): DVKVTQSSRYLVKRTGEKVFLECVQDMDHENMFWYRQDPGLGLRLIYFSYDVKMKEKGDIPEGYSVSREKKERFSLILESASTNQTSMYLCASSFTDRGDTEAFFGQGTRLTVV.